This T cell receptor (beta chain) was captured by sequencing in a study of tissue T cells after allogeneic stem cell transplantation. General study findings and limits: In patients and mice, blood and spleen missed much of tissue repertoire.

Trimming cost V 3 bases and J 6 bases; bases outside gene matches: 2. There are 14 residues in the CDR3. The germline CDR1 and CDR2 sequences are NSHNY and SYGAGN. Time point indicated: mouse harvest day 7 after allogeneic transplant. The graft held 10^6 splenic CD5+ T cells and 10^7 T-cell-depleted bone marrow cells. Within the sample, this clone is large. Antigen: not known. The gene symbols are mouse symbols. The CDR3 is cut off 1 residue early in the read; its end comes from the germline J gene. Survey-depth TCRbeta CDR3 sequencing reported V/J genes and productive frequencies. Sequencing was performed with immunoSEQ multiplex PCR; in TCRdb, only in-frame clones are kept and a portion is missing. This sample has several thousand clones; 55% to 60% occur once, and the top ten carry about 30%.

Sequencing was done on a sample of spleen. The chain uses TRBV13-1 and TRBJ2-7; 14 positions agree with TRBD2. This TCR came from a female BALB/c mouse given C57BL/6 T cells with graft-versus-host disease after an allogeneic hematopoietic cell transplant. CDR3 amino acids: CASSAGLGGREQYF. The CDR3 DNA, read in part, is TGTGCCAGCAGTGCGGGACTGGGGGGGCGTGAACAGTAC.